Sequencing of this TCR beta chain was carried out in a study of T cell changes during pregnancy in multiple sclerosis (dated by TCRdb to the late 2010s). Background on the whole study: The study looked at changes in the T cell repertoire across pregnancy in women with multiple sclerosis.

The method behind the library was the immunoSEQ multiplex PCR assay. TCRdb re-hosts the immuneACCESS table, in-frame sequences only. Its copies lack some clones; in the studies checked, an unresolved V gene accounts for under half of them, and the cause for the rest is not known. This sample is represented by about 57,000 clones; less than 95% of them were singletons. About 3.7% of the sample is taken by the ten largest. Including the terminal cysteine and phenylalanine, the CDR3 comprises 16 residues. Just CDR3 DNA is preserved here, 48 bases in frame from base 1. The V end gives up 6 bases and the J end 2 bases, leaving 10 bases in the junction not matched to a gene. Via the germline V gene, CDR1 is SQVTM and CDR2 ANQGSEA. To note about this clone: This clone's antigen is unknown. The sample holds no much larger clone one base away, and base qualities are not on file.

The TCR sequence derives from a female donor in good health, enrolled as a control in a pregnancy study. The rearranged chain carries TRBV29-1 and TRBJ1-5, and 10 junction bases match TRBD1. The sequencing used peripheral blood, collected after pregnancy. CDR3 protein: CSVVGGTGVGNQPQHF. The DNA sequence follows: TGCAGCGTCGTAGGGGGGACAGGGGTGGGCAATCAGCCCCAGCATTTT. The variable domain in full, with residues beyond the CDR3 obtained from the reference TRBV29-1 and TRBJ1-5 genes, is SAVISQKPSRDICQRGTSLTIQCQVDSQVTMMFWYRQQPGQSLTLIATANQGSEATYESGFVIDKFPISRPNLTFSTLTVSNMSPEDSSIYLCSVVGGTGVGNQPQHFGDGTRLSIL.